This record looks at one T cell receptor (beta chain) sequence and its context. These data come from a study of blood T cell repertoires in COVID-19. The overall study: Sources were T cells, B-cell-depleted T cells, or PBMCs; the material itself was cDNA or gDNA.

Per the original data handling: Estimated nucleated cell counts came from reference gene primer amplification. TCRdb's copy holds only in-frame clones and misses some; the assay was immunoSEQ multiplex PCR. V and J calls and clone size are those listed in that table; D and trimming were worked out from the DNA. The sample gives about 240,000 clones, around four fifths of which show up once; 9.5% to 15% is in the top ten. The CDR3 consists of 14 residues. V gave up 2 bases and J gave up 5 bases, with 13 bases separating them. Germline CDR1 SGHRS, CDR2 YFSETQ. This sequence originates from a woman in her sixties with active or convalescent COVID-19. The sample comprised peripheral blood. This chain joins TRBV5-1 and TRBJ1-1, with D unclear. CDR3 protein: CASSLRGVGTEAFF. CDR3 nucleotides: TGCGCCAGCAGCTTACGGGGAGTGGGGACTGAAGCTTTCTTT.